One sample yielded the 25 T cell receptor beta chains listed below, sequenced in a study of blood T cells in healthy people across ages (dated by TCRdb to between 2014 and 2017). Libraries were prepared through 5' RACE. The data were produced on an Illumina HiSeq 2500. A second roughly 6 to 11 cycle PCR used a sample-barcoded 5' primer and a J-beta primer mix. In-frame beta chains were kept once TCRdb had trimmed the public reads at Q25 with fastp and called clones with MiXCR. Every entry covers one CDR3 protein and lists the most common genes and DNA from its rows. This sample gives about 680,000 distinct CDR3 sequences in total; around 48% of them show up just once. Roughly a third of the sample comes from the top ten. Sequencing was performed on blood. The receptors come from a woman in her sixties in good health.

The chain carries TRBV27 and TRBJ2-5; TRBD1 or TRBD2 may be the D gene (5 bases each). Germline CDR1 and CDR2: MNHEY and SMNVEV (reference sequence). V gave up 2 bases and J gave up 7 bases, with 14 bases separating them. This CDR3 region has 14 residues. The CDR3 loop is CASSLRDVDGTQYF. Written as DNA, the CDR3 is TGTGCCAGCAGTTTACGGGACGTCGATGGGACCCAGTACTTC.

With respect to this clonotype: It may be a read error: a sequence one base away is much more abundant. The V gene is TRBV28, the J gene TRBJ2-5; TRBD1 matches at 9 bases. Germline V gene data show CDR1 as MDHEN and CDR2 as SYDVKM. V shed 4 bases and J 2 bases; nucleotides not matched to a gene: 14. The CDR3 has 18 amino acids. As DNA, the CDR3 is TGTGCCAGCAGTTCCCCGACAGGGGGAACGAGGAGACAAGAGACCCAGTACTTC. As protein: CASSSPTGGTRRQETQYF.

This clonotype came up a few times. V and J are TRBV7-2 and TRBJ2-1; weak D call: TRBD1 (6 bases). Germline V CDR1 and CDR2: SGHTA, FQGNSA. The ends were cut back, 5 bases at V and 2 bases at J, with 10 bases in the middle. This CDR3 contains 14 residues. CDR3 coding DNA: TGTGCCAGCAGCACACAGGGAACCTACAATGAGCAGTTCTTC. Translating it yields CASSTQGTYNEQFF.

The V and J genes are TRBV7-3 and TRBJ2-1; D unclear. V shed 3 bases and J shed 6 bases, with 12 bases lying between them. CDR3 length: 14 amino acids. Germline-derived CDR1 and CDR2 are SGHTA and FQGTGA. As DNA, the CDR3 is TGTGCCAGCAGCTTGGACGGATCAGGCAATGAGCAGTTCTTC. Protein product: CASSLDGSGNEQFF.

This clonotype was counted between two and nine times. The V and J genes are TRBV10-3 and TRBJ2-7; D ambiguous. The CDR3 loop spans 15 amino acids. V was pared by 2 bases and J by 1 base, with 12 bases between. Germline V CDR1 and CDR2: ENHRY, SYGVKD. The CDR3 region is CAISERTGRSYEQYF. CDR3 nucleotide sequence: TGTGCCATCAGTGAGAGGACCGGACGGTCCTACGAGCAGTACTTC.

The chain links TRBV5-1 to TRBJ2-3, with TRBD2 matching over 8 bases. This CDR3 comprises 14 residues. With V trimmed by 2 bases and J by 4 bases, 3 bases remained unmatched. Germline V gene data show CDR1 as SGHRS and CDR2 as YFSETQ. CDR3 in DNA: TGCGCCAGCAGCTTTAGCGGGATTCCAGATACGCAGTATTTT. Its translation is CASSFSGIPDTQYF.

This CDR3 is CASRTPGQAYEQYF. In DNA form, the CDR3 reads TGTGCCAGCAGAACCCCGGGACAGGCCTACGAGCAGTACTTC. The chain links TRBV28 to TRBJ2-7, with 8 bases lining up with TRBD1. The CDR3 totals 14 residues. Germline V gene sequence: CDR1 MDHEN, CDR2 SYDVKM. V lost 6 bases, J lost 2 bases, and 6 bases stayed unmatched.

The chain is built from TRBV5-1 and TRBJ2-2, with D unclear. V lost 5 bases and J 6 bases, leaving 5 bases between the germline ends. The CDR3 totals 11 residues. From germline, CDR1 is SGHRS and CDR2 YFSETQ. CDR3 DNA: TGCGCCAGCAGGGGTGCCGGGGAGCTGTTTTTT. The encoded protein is CASRGAGELFF.

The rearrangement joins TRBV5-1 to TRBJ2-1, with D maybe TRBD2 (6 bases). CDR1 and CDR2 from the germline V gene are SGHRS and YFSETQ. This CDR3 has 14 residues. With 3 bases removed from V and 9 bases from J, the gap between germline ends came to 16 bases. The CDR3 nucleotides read TGCGCCAGCAGCTCGCCCCGGCTTAGCGGTGAGCAGTTCTTC. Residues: CASSSPRLSGEQFF.

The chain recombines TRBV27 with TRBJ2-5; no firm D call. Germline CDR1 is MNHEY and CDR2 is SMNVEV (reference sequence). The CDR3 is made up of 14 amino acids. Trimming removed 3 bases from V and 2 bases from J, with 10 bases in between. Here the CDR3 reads CASSFFGFQETQYF. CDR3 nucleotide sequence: TGTGCCAGCAGTTTCTTCGGATTTCAAGAGACCCAGTACTTC.

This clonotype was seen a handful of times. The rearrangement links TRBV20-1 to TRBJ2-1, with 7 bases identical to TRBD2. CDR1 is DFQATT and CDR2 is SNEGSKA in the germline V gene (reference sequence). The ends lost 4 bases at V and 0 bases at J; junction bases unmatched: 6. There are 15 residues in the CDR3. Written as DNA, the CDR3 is TGCAGTGCTACCCGCGGGACTAACTCCTACAATGAGCAGTTCTTC. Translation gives CSATRGTNSYNEQFF.

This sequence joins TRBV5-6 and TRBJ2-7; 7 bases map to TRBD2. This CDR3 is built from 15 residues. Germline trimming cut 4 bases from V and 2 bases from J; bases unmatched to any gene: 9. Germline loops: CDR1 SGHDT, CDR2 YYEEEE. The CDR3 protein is CASSRGPSGTYEQYF. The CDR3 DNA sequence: TGTGCCAGCAGCCGAGGCCCTAGCGGTACCTACGAGCAGTACTTC. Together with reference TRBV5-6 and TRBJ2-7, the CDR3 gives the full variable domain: DAGVTQSPTHLIKTRGQQVTLRCSPKSGHDTVSWYQQALGQGPQFIFQYYEEEERQRGNFPDRFSGHQFPNYSSELNVNALLLGDSALYLCASSRGPSGTYEQYFGPGTRLTVT.

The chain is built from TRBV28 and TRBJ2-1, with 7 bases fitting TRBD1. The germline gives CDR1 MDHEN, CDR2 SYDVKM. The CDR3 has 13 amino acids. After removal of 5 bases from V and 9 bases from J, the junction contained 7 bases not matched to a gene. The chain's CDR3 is CASSVKGAVEQFF. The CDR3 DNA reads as TGTGCCAGCAGTGTGAAGGGGGCAGTTGAGCAGTTCTTC.

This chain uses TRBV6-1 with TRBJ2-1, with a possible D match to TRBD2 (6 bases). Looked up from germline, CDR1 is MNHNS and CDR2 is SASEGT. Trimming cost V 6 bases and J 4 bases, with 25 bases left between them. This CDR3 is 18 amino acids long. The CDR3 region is CASSPFPFSSAGYNEQFF. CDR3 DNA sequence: TGTGCCAGCAGCCCCTTCCCGTTTTCTAGCGCGGGATACAATGAGCAGTTCTTC.

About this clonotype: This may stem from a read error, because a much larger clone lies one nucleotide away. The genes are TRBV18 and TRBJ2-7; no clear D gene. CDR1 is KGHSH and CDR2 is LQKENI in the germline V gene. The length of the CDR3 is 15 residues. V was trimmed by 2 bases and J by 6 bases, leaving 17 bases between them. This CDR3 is CASSPIGRLDGEQYF. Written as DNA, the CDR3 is TGTGCCAGCTCACCAATTGGACGGCTGGACGGCGAGCAGTACTTC.

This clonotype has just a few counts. DNA of the CDR3: TGCGCCAGCAGCTTGTCAGCGAACACTGAAGCTTTCTTT. Encoded protein: CASSLSANTEAFF. V gene TRBV5-1 combines with J gene TRBJ1-1; unclear D gene. Germline V gene lookup returns CDR1 SGHRS and CDR2 YFSETQ. The V and J ends lost 1 base and 1 base respectively, with 5 bases between them. This CDR3 comprises 13 residues.

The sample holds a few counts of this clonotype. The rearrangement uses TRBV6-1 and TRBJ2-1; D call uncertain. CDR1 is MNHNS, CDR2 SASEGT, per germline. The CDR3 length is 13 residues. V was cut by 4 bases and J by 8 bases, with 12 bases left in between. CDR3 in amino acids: CASSVIVDDEQFF. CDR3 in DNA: TGTGCCAGCAGTGTAATAGTGGACGATGAGCAGTTCTTC.

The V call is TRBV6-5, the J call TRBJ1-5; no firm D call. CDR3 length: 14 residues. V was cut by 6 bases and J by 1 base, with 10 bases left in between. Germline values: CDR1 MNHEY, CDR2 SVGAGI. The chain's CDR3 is CASSYDISNQPQHF. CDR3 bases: TGTGCCAGCAGCTACGACATCAGCAATCAGCCCCAGCATTTT.

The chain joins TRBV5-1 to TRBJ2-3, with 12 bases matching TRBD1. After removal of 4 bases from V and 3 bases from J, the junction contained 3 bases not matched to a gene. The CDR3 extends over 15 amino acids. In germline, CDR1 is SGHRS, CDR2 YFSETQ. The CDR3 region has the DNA TGCGCCAGCAGCCGGGGACAGGGGGCAACAGATACGCAGTATTTT. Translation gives CASSRGQGATDTQYF.

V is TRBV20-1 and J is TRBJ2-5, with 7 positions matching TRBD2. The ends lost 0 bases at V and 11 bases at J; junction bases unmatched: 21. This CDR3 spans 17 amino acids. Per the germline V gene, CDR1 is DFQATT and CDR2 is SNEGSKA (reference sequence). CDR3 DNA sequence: TGCAGTGCTAGAGAAAAAGTGTCTAGCGGCACTTACAATGAGCAGTACTTC. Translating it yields CSAREKVSSGTYNEQYF.

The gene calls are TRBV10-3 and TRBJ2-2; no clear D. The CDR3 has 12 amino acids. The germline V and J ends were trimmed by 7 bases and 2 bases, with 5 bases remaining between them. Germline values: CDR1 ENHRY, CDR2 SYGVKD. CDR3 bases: TGTGCCATCAACCATAACACCGGGGAGCTGTTTTTT. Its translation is CAINHNTGELFF.

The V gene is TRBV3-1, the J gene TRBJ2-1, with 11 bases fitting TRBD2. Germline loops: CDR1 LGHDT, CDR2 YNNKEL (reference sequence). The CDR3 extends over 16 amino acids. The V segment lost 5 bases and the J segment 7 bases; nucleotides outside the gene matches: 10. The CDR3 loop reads CASSASSSGRLNEQFF. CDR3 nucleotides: TGTGCCAGCAGCGCGTCTTCTAGCGGGAGGCTGAATGAGCAGTTCTTC.

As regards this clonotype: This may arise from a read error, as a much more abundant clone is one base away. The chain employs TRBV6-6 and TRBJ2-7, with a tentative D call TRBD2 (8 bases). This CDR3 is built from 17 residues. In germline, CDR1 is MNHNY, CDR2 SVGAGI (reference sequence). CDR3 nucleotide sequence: TGTACCAGCACCCCCTCAGGGGGACCAGCGGGAGTTTACGAGCAGTACTTC. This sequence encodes CTSTPSGGPAGVYEQYF.

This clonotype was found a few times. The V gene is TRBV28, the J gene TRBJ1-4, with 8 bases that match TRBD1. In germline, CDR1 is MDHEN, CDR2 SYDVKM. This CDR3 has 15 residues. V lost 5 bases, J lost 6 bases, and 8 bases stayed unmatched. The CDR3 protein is CASSTVDRVDEKLFF. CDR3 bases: TGTGCCAGCAGTACCGTGGACAGGGTGGATGAAAAACTGTTTTTT.

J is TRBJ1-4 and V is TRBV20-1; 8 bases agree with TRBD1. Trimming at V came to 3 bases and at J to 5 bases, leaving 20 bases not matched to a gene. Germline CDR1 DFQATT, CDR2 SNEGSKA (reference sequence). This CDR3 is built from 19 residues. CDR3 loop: CSASRVPTGAPAGNEKLFF. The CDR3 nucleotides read TGCAGTGCTAGTAGGGTCCCGACAGGGGCCCCCGCTGGGAATGAAAAACTGTTTTTT.